The 24 T cell receptor beta chains given below trace back to one sample, sequenced in a study of T cell changes during pregnancy in multiple sclerosis. The assay was immunoSEQ multiplex PCR, and TCRdb's table has in-frame clones only and misses some. The data hold about 47,000 clones, with approximately 90% observed a single time. Specimen: peripheral blood, collected in the first trimester of pregnancy. These receptors came from a female donor with multiple sclerosis, enrolled in a pregnancy study.

This chain links TRBV7-2 with TRBJ1-5, with 7 nucleotides matching TRBD1. The J segment lost 6 bases and the V segment lost 2 bases, leaving 7 bases of the junction unmatched. Per the germline V gene, CDR1 is SGHTA and CDR2 is FQGNSA. This CDR3 spans 15 amino acids. The CDR3 region is CASSLWGQGVQPQHF. The DNA of the CDR3 is TGTGCCAGCAGCTTATGGGGCCAGGGGGTTCAGCCCCAGCATTTT.

The V call is TRBV19, the J call TRBJ1-2, with TRBD1 identical over 8 bases. CDR3 length: 13 residues. CDR1 and CDR2 (germline): LNHDA, SQIVND (reference sequence). After removal of 5 bases from V and 3 bases from J, the junction contained 2 bases not matched to a gene. The CDR3 region is CASSGQGDYGYTF. In DNA, the CDR3 is TGTGCCAGTAGTGGACAGGGAGACTATGGCTACACCTTC.

A few counts support this clone. V and J are TRBV9 and TRBJ1-2; 12 nucleotides agree with TRBD1. Germline V gene lookup returns CDR1 SGDLS and CDR2 YYNGEE. V gave up 8 bases and J gave up 6 bases; unmatched junction bases: 11. This CDR3 spans 15 amino acids. The CDR3 here is CASSRDRGRENGYTF. In nucleotides, the CDR3 is TGTGCCAGTTCCCGGGACAGGGGGCGCGAGAATGGCTACACCTTC.

CDR3 protein: CAIRGVGGENTEAFF. Here the CDR3 DNA reads TGTGCCATCAGGGGTGTGGGCGGGGAGAACACTGAAGCTTTCTTT. The chain combines TRBV10-3 with TRBJ1-1; D not resolved. The germline V gene encodes CDR1 ENHRY and CDR2 SYGVKD. Trimming removed 6 bases at V and 1 base at J, with 15 bases between. The CDR3 runs to 15 residues.

V and J are TRBV2 and TRBJ2-2; 10 nucleotides agree with TRBD2. Germline V gene data show CDR1 as SNHLY and CDR2 as FYNNEI. The V and J ends lost 4 bases and 3 bases, in that order; junction bases with no gene match: 2. The CDR3 sequence is 15 residues long. CDR3 in amino acids: CASSGTSGHTGELFF. The CDR3 nucleotides are TGTGCCAGCAGTGGGACTAGCGGACACACCGGGGAGCTGTTTTTT.

The rearrangement uses TRBV19 and TRBJ1-3; TRBD1 matches at 7 bases. CDR1 and CDR2 from the germline V gene are LNHDA and SQIVND (reference sequence). This CDR3 region has 15 residues. J lost 5 bases, V lost 6 bases, and 10 bases had no gene match. The CDR3 spells CASSRPGGGRNTIYF. DNA of the CDR3: TGTGCCAGTAGCCGTCCAGGGGGTGGGAGAAACACCATATATTTT.

This clone is a singleton in its sample. J is TRBJ2-5 and V is TRBV5-1, with D possibly TRBD2 on 6 matching bases. The CDR3 length is 14 residues. V was pared by 5 bases and J by 5 bases, with 16 bases between. The germline gives CDR1 SGHRS, CDR2 YFSETQ. In DNA form, the CDR3 reads TGCGCCAGCAGTCAGCAGGGTGGAGGGGAGACCCAGTACTTC. Translating gives CASSQQGGGETQYF. Looking up the rest from reference TRBV5-1 and TRBJ2-5 gives the full variable domain: KAGVTQTPRYLIKTRGQQVTLSCSPISGHRSVSWYQQTPGQGLQFLFEYFSETQRNKGNFPGRFSGRQFSNSRSEMNVSTLELGDSALYLCASSQQGGGETQYFGPGTRLLVL.

The CDR3 reads CASSVEVLTAYNEQFF. The CDR3 DNA follows: TGTGCCAGCAGCGTAGAAGTTCTGACAGCCTACAATGAGCAGTTCTTC. The chain has TRBV9 and TRBJ2-1, with D possibly TRBD1 on 5 matching bases. CDR1 SGDLS and CDR2 YYNGEE come from the germline V gene. This CDR3 contains 16 residues. Trimming stripped 0 bases from V and 2 bases from J, with 12 bases between.

The chain uses TRBV2 and TRBJ1-1, with D perhaps TRBD1 (5 bases). This CDR3 contains 16 residues. The V gene lost 6 bases and the J gene lost 5 bases, with 22 bases spanning the gap. Germline V CDR1 and CDR2: SNHLY, FYNNEI. The CDR3 DNA is TGTGCCAGCAGCATACCCATGGATGGGGCAGGAACTGAAGCTTTCTTT. It encodes CASSIPMDGAGTEAFF. The full variable domain, rest sourced from reference TRBV2 and TRBJ1-1, is EPEVTQTPSHQVTQMGQEVILRCVPISNHLYFYWYRQILGQKVEFLVSFYNNEISEKSEIFDDQFSVERPDGSNFTLKIRSTKLEDSAMYFCASSIPMDGAGTEAFFGQGTRLTVV.

The V gene is TRBV28, the J gene TRBJ1-1; unclear D gene. V lost 5 bases and J lost 5, with 12 bases in between. Germline CDR1 is MDHEN and CDR2 is SYDVKM. This CDR3 spans 13 amino acids. The CDR3 sequence: CASSIPRRTEAFF. The CDR3 DNA reads as TGTGCCAGCAGTATCCCCCGGAGGACTGAAGCTTTCTTT.

The rearrangement links TRBV30 to TRBJ1-5; weak D call: TRBD1 (5 bases). Looked up from germline, CDR1 is GTSNPN and CDR2 is SVGIG (reference sequence). The CDR3 totals 15 residues. V was trimmed by 0 bases and J by 4 bases, leaving 13 bases between them. The CDR3 DNA follows: TGTGCCTGGAGTGTACGAGGAAGGGGTAATCAGCCCCAGCATTTT. Amino acids: CAWSVRGRGNQPQHF. Using reference TRBV30 and TRBJ1-5 for the parts outside the CDR3, the full variable domain is SQTIHQWPATLVQPVGSPLSLECTVEGTSNPNLYWYRQAAGRGLQLLFYSVGIGQISSEVPQNLSASRPQDRQFILSSKKLLLSDSGFYLCAWSVRGRGNQPQHFGDGTRLSIL.

V and J are TRBV6-1 and TRBJ2-7; the match to TRBD2 covers 10 bases. CDR1 and CDR2 from the germline V gene are MNHNS and SASEGT. The CDR3 consists of 14 residues. After removal of 6 bases from V and 3 bases from J, the junction contained 5 bases not matched to a gene. CDR3 nucleotides: TGTGCCAGCAGAGCGGGGGGGCGGAGCTACGAGCAGTACTTC. Translating gives CASRAGGRSYEQYF.

The V and J genes are TRBV2 and TRBJ2-2; possibly TRBD1 for D (6 bases). V lost 7 bases, J lost 5 bases, and 14 bases lay in between. Germline V gives CDR1 SNHLY, CDR2 FYNNEI. The CDR3 has 14 residues. CDR3 nucleotide sequence: TGTGCCAGCAAGGTCAGGGGCCAGACCGGGGAGCTGTTTTTT. It codes for CASKVRGQTGELFF.

The chain is built from TRBV10-2 and TRBJ1-1, with a tentative D call TRBD1 (5 bases). V lost 0 bases, J lost 1 base, and 12 bases lay in between. CDR3 length equals 16 residues. Germline lookup yields CDR1 WSHSY and CDR2 SAAADI. The DNA of the CDR3 is TGCGCCAGCAGTGAGTCGTGGGAAAGGGGGAACACTGAAGCTTTCTTT. It is translated as CASSESWERGNTEAFF.

In this sample, this clone turned up once. The V and J genes are TRBV10-1 and TRBJ2-1, with a possible D match to TRBD1 (6 bases). V lost 3 bases to trimming and J lost 6 bases, with 18 bases between them. This CDR3 is built from 16 residues. Germline values: CDR1 WNHNN, CDR2 SYGVQD (reference sequence). This chain's CDR3 is CASSDAHRELGNEQFF. The CDR3 DNA reads as TGCGCCAGCAGTGACGCCCACAGGGAATTAGGCAATGAGCAGTTCTTC.

J is TRBJ2-7 and V is TRBV25-1; D might be TRBD2 (6 bases). CDR1 is MGHDK, CDR2 SYGVNS, per germline. The V end was cut by 3 bases, the J end by 5 bases, with 17 bases between. This CDR3 is built from 15 residues. CDR3 in amino acids: CASSDGGSLANEQYF. CDR3 in DNA: TGTGCCAGCAGTGACGGGGGTTCTTTAGCAAACGAGCAGTACTTC.

The chain links TRBV29-1 to TRBJ1-4; TRBD1 might be the D (5 bases). Trimming left V 4 bases short and J 8 bases short, with 11 bases between. The germline V gene has CDR1 SQVTM and CDR2 ANQGSEA. The CDR3 contains 12 residues. The DNA of the CDR3 is TGCAGCGTTGGGCAGGGAGGCGAAAAACTGTTTTTT. This codes for CSVGQGGEKLFF.

This clone occurred a few times. The chain recombines TRBV19 with TRBJ1-2; D perhaps matches TRBD1 (6 bases). The CDR3 covers 13 residues. V gave up 3 bases and J gave up 3 bases, with 8 bases separating them. Germline CDR1 is LNHDA and CDR2 is SQIVND (reference sequence). Here the CDR3 reads CASSIAGDYGYTF. The CDR3 nucleotides are TGTGCCAGTAGTATCGCAGGGGACTATGGCTACACCTTC.

The chain combines TRBV29-1 with TRBJ2-1; 9 bases line up with TRBD2. Germline CDR1 is SQVTM and CDR2 is ANQGSEA. V was pared by 5 bases and J by 2 bases, with 10 bases of the junction left unmatched. The CDR3 totals 16 residues. The CDR3 loop is CSVWGAGGEPYNEQFF. DNA for the CDR3: TGCAGCGTTTGGGGAGCGGGGGGCGAACCCTACAATGAGCAGTTCTTC.

CDR3 nucleotides: TGTGCCAGCAGACCGCACAGGGGGCTCACTGAAGCTTTCTTT. As protein: CASRPHRGLTEAFF. This chain links TRBV27 with TRBJ1-1, with TRBD1 identical over 9 bases. J lost 4 bases, V lost 6 bases, and 6 bases had no gene match. In germline, CDR1 is MNHEY, CDR2 SMNVEV (reference sequence). This CDR3 region has 14 residues.

Here the CDR3 DNA reads TGTGCCAGAAGGCAAGGGGACTTTCGGATCCTCTCTGGGGCCAACGTCCTGACTTTC. This encodes CARRQGDFRILSGANVLTF. The rearrangement links TRBV5-3 to TRBJ2-6; perhaps TRBD2 as D (6 bases). TRBV5-3 counts as an open reading frame of uncertain function. Trimming cost V 5 bases and J 0 bases, with 21 bases left between them. CDR3 length: 19 amino acids.

The chain joins TRBV2 to TRBJ2-6, with a possible D match to TRBD2 (6 bases). Germline V lookup: CDR1 SNHLY, CDR2 FYNNEI. The CDR3 covers 16 residues. Trimming removed 11 bases at V and 0 bases at J, with 17 bases between. Here the CDR3 reads CARSSGGNSGANVLTF. The CDR3 DNA sequence: TGTGCCCGGAGCAGTGGAGGGAACTCTGGGGCCAACGTCCTGACTTTC.

J is TRBJ2-7 and V is TRBV19, with 8 bases identical to TRBD2. The V gene's germline CDR1 is LNHDA and CDR2 SQIVND (reference sequence). J gave up 3 bases and V 3 bases, and 4 bases lay outside the gene matches. The length of the CDR3 is 14 residues. The chain's CDR3 is CASSMSRGGYEQYF. The CDR3 region has the DNA TGTGCCAGTAGTATGTCACGGGGGGGCTACGAGCAGTACTTC.

The rearrangement links TRBV19 to TRBJ2-5, with 12 nucleotides matching TRBD2. The CDR3 has 16 residues. Germline assignment: CDR1 LNHDA and CDR2 SQIVND (reference sequence). V lost 5 bases to trimming and J lost 5 bases; unmatched junction nucleotides: 9. This CDR3 reads CASSFGLAGGRETQYF. The CDR3 DNA is TGTGCCAGTAGTTTCGGTCTAGCGGGGGGGCGTGAGACCCAGTACTTC.